This is a list of T cell receptor beta chains from one sample in a study of blood T cell repertoires in COVID-19. Profiled with immunoSEQ multiplex PCR; TCRdb holds only in-frame clones, not every one. The data hold under 200,000 clones, with approximately 82% observed a single time. The sample taken for sequencing was PBMCs or T cells enriched from blood (not recorded which). Every receptor here comes from a woman aged 50 to 60 who had recovered from COVID-19. Both conserved end residues are part of each CDR3. A D gene is named only where the DNA matches it firmly.

d_gene	j_gene	v_gene	CDR3aa
.	TRBJ1-5	TRBV7-2	CASSLEGSSNQPQHF
TRBD1	TRBJ1-1	TRBV7-2	CASSQTGMGTEAFF
.	TRBJ1-2	TRBV13	CASSLGTGNYGYTF
.	TRBJ1-1	TRBV29-1	CGAVGRMNTEAFF
TRBD1	TRBJ1-6	TRBV28	CASRSGTGNSPLHF
.	TRBJ1-2	TRBV12-3/TRBV12-4	CASTIEFPNGYTF
.	TRBJ1-4	TRBV9	CASSVDEGGGEKLFF
TRBD2	TRBJ2-3	TRBV6-1	CASSDGLAVADTQYF
TRBD1	TRBJ1-3	TRBV29-1	CSVGTGGTGNTIYF
.	TRBJ1-1	TRBV12-3/TRBV12-4	CATSLRLAFLAFF
.	TRBJ1-3	TRBV11-2	CASSLVGGPGSTIYF
.	TRBJ2-4	TRBV19	CASNPRGALGKNIQYF
.	TRBJ1-2	TRBV24-1	CATRGAYGYTF
.	TRBJ1-1	TRBV27	CASKVRQATEAFF
.	TRBJ1-1	TRBV12-3/TRBV12-4	CASSQGYTEAFF